This TCR beta chain was recovered during a study of early T cells in non-severe SARS-CoV-2 infection. Background on the study: Sequencing input comprised bulk RNA from unsorted whole blood; chain pairing was not available. Study-wide points: Clonotype matching in VDJdb favored anti-spike CD8 responses and did not capture private and CD4 specificities.

For this clonotype: What it recognizes is unknown.

Unique molecular identifier tags were affixed to discrete cDNA molecules. TCRdb re-analysed the 5' RACE reads in MiXCR, keeping a single row per CDR3 protein. This sample carries about 72,000 distinct CDR3 sequences, 10% of them seen once, and the ten largest clones take about 8.3%. This CDR3 spans 13 amino acids. Trimming removed 5 bases at V and 4 bases at J, with 14 bases between. Germline CDR1 is SQVTM and CDR2 is ANQGSEA. The rearrangement links TRBV29-1 to TRBJ2-5; the D call may be TRBD1 or TRBD2 (6 bases each). The sample was whole blood, taken at baseline. This TCR came from an adult who was a healthcare worker with PCR-confirmed SARS-CoV-2 infection or an uninfected control (not recorded which). For the CDR3, the DNA is TGCAGCGTTTTCGCACGGGGGCGAGAGACCCAGTACTTC. It codes for CSVFARGRETQYF.